A selection of T cell receptor beta chains follows, all from one sample in a study of prognosis after radiotherapy for stage I lung cancer. TCRdb fed the multiplex PCR reads into MiXCR, producing one record per CDR3 protein. Among 15,000 to 20,000 distinct CDR3 sequences listed, 50% were seen once. This specimen was PBMCs, taken before or after stereotactic body radiation therapy (not recorded which). The source is a donor at least 50 years old with non-small cell lung cancer. The CDR3 runs from the conserved cysteine through the conserved F or W. A D gene is named only where the DNA matches it firmly. A clone size is listed for some rows: how often the clone was seen (once, few, many), or a class if it is expanded.

many - TRBJ2-7 15 TRBV2 CASSEGGGALYEQYF TGTGCCAGCAGTGAGGGTGGGGGGGCCCTCTACGAGCAGTACTTC
medium-sized - TRBJ2-3 13 TRBV7-2 CASRTTFTDTQYF TGTGCCAGCAGGACGACATTTACAGATACGCAGTATTTT
many - TRBJ1-2 17 TRBV19 CASSVSGTRILDYGYTF TGTGCCAGTAGTGTGTCCGGGACTCGCATTCTCGACTATGGCTACACCTTC
many - TRBJ2-1 11 TRBV3-1 CASSQQAEQFF TGTGCCAGCAGCCAGCAGGCTGAGCAGTTCTTC
few - TRBJ2-4 13 TRBV10-2 CASSGVAKNIQYF TGCGCCAGCAGTGGGGTAGCCAAAAACATTCAGTACTTC
many - TRBJ2-5 15 TRBV7-3 CASSLKPGIEETQYF TGTGCCAGCAGCTTAAAACCGGGAATAGAAGAGACCCAGTACTTC
medium-sized - TRBJ2-7 18 TRBV6-2/TRBV6-3 CASSEVPNTGILSYEQYF TGTGCCAGCAGTGAAGTCCCCAATACAGGGATCCTCTCCTACGAGCAGTACTTC
- - TRBJ1-3 16 TRBV11-1 CASSLGQTNSGNTIYF TGTGCCAGCAGCTTAGGACAGACCAACTCTGGAAACACCATATATTTT
many - TRBJ2-5 13 TRBV29-1 CSVEDAGLGTQYF TGCAGCGTTGAAGACGCGGGCCTTGGGACCCAGTACTTC
many - TRBJ1-2 14 TRBV20-1 CSARDSGTNYGYTF TGCAGTGCTAGAGATAGTGGGACTAACTATGGCTACACCTTC
- - TRBJ2-1 14 TRBV6-1 CASSDWGPNNEQFF TGTGCCAGCAGTGATTGGGGTCCAAACAATGAGCAGTTCTTC
medium-sized TRBD2 TRBJ2-3 14 TRBV5-1 CASSLGTSGDTQYF TGCGCCAGCAGCTTGGGGACTAGCGGAGATACGCAGTATTTT
- - TRBJ2-7 14 TRBV15 CATSSTGRPYEQYF TGTGCCACCAGCAGTACAGGACGACCCTACGAGCAGTACTTC
once - TRBJ1-2 14 TRBV5-1 CASSLADRTESYTF TGCGCCAGCAGCTTGGCCGACAGGACCGAAAGCTACACCTTC
many - TRBJ1-5 15 TRBV24-1 CATSDLGGGDQPQHF TGTGCCACCAGTGATTTGGGCGGGGGCGATCAGCCCCAGCATTTT
- - TRBJ2-7 13 TRBV6-1 CASALGGPYEQYF TGTGCCAGCGCCTTGGGGGGACCTTACGAGCAGTACTTC
once - TRBJ2-1 17 TRBV11-2 CASSDTPGSREKNEQFF TGTGCCAGCAGCGATACCCCCGGGAGCCGGGAGAAGAATGAGCAGTTCTTC
many - TRBJ2-7 13 TRBV20-1 CSAREAGLREQYF TGCAGTGCTAGAGAGGCGGGGCTGAGGGAGCAGTACTTC
- TRBD1 TRBJ1-2 13 TRBV14 CASSQQGAGGYTF TGTGCCAGCAGCCAACAGGGGGCGGGTGGCTACACCTTC
- - TRBJ2-7 14 TRBV9 CASSVETFTGDQYF TGTGCCAGCAGCGTAGAGACATTTACGGGGGATCAGTACTTC
once - TRBJ1-5 12 TRBV28 CASTAGEQPQHF TGTGCCAGCACCGCAGGGGAACAGCCCCAGCATTTT
many - TRBJ1-1 14 TRBV5-5 CASSLGGLNTEAFF TGTGCCAGCAGCTTAGGAGGGCTGAACACTGAAGCTTTCTTT
many - TRBJ2-1 13 TRBV5-6 CASSLYRVGKQFF TGTGCCAGCAGCTTGTACCGGGTTGGGAAGCAGTTCTTC
- TRBD1 TRBJ2-7 14 TRBV6-9 CASSSGTGFYEQYF TGTGCCAGCAGTTCCGGGACAGGGTTTTACGAGCAGTACTTC
many - TRBJ2-7 14 TRBV19 CASSIDSGGDEQYF TGTGCCAGTAGTATAGATTCAGGAGGTGACGAGCAGTACTTC
- TRBD2 TRBJ2-7 18 TRBV11-3 CASSAQPGASGNSYEQYF TGTGCCAGCAGCGCTCAGCCTGGAGCTAGCGGGAACTCCTACGAGCAGTACTTC
many - TRBJ1-6 13 TRBV9 CASSAENNSPLHF TGTGCCAGCAGCGCTGAAAATAATTCACCCCTCCACTTT
medium-sized - TRBJ2-1 14 TRBV5-1 CASSLPGTYNEQFF TGTGCCAGCAGCTTACCCGGGACCTACAATGAGCAGTTCTTC
- - TRBJ2-3 12 TRBV6-2/TRBV6-3 CASTDPTDTQYF TGTGCCAGCACTGACCCCACAGATACGCAGTATTTT
many - TRBJ2-3 12 TRBV19 CASSNDSPNKNF TGTGCCAGTAGTAACGACAGCCCGAATAAGAATTTT
many - TRBJ1-5 13 TRBV20-1 CSAWRRANQPQHF TGCAGTGCTTGGCGAAGGGCTAATCAGCCCCAGCATTTT
- TRBD2 TRBJ2-7 13 TRBV7-9 CASKAGPAEEQYF TGTGCCAGCAAAGCGGGGCCCGCTGAAGAGCAGTACTTC
many - TRBJ1-6 15 TRBV7-2 CASSQVAAYNSPLHF TGTGCCAGCAGCCAGGTGGCAGCTTATAATTCACCCCTCCACTTT
few - TRBJ2-4 16 TRBV10-3 CAISESVTLAKNIQYF TGTGCCATCAGTGAGTCGGTGACTTTAGCCAAAAACATTCAGTACTTC
many - TRBJ1-2 13 TRBV7-9 CASSSPRQVDYTF TGTGCCAGCAGCTCCCCCCGGCAGGTGGACTACACCTTC
many - TRBJ1-6 11 TRBV5-1 CASRENSPLHF TGCGCCAGCAGGGAGAATTCACCCCTCCACTTT
- - TRBJ2-3 15 TRBV5-6 CASSSTTAGTDTQYF TGTGCCAGCAGCTCAACCACGGCAGGCACAGATACGCAGTATTTT
once - TRBJ1-5 16 TRBV19 CAIISPRERGNQPQHF TGTGCCATTATCTCCCCCAGGGAAAGGGGCAATCAGCCCCAGCATTTT
- - TRBJ2-7 13 TRBV6-2/TRBV6-3 CASSEARPYEQYF TGTGCCAGCAGTGAAGCACGGCCCTACGAGCAGTACTTC
many TRBD2 TRBJ2-3 20 TRBV6-5 CASSFLPVGLAGDSTDTQYF TGTGCCAGCAGTTTCCTACCGGTGGGACTAGCGGGAGACTCCACAGATACGCAGTATTTT
many - TRBJ1-1 14 TRBV27 CASGTLGAPIQFFF TGTGCCAGCGGGACCTTGGGGGCGCCGATACAATTTTTCTTT
many - TRBJ2-7 13 TRBV10-3 CAASGTVVDEQYF TGTGCCGCGTCCGGGACGGTCGTCGACGAGCAGTACTTC
many - TRBJ1-4 15 TRBV6-2/TRBV6-3 CASSYQGVNYEKLFF TGTGCCAGCAGTTACCAAGGGGTCAACTATGAAAAACTGTTTTTT
- - TRBJ2-7 16 TRBV4-1 CASSQGTGTSFYEQYF TGCGCCAGCAGCCAGGGGACCGGGACATCCTTCTACGAGCAGTACTTC
many TRBD2 TRBJ2-1 17 TRBV19 CASRTRILAGKDNEQFF TGTGCCAGCAGGACGAGAATACTAGCGGGAAAGGACAATGAGCAGTTCTTC
- - TRBJ1-2 20 TRBV6-2/TRBV6-3 CASSYTPSGGQLPNFYGYTF TGTGCCAGCAGTTATACTCCTTCTGGGGGCCAGTTGCCCAACTTCTATGGCTACACCTTC
many - TRBJ2-7 14 TRBV6-1 CASEDYRKPLEQYF TGTGCCAGCGAGGACTATCGTAAGCCACTCGAGCAGTACTTC
few - TRBJ2-7 13 TRBV20-1 CSARGPYSYEQYF TGCAGTGCTAGAGGTCCCTACTCCTACGAGCAGTACTTC
- TRBD1 TRBJ2-7 17 TRBV20-1 CSARDPNSGTGGAEQYF TGCAGTGCTAGAGATCCAAACTCCGGGACAGGGGGCGCCGAGCAGTACTTC
- - TRBJ1-5 15 TRBV19 CASRGTGSGNHPQHF TGTGCCAGTAGGGGTACAGGGTCGGGCAATCACCCCCAGCATTTT
- TRBD2 TRBJ2-1 20 TRBV7-9 CASSRRSGTSGRALYNEQFF TGTGCCAGCAGCCGTCGGTCCGGGACTAGCGGGAGGGCCCTATACAATGAGCAGTTCTTC
- TRBD1 TRBJ2-1 12 TRBV28 CARPGGLKGQFF TGTGCCAGACCAGGGGGCCTAAAAGGGCAGTTCTTC
many TRBD2 TRBJ2-1 15 TRBV20-1 CSARPGLAGGGEQFF TGCAGTGCTAGGCCGGGACTAGCGGGAGGGGGTGAGCAGTTCTTC
few - TRBJ1-2 12 TRBV29-1 CSVVAYDYGYTF TGCAGCGTTGTTGCTTACGACTATGGCTACACCTTC
many TRBD2 TRBJ2-3 14 TRBV13 CASKTSGTTDTQYF TGTGCCAGCAAGACTAGCGGGACCACAGATACGCAGTATTTT
- - TRBJ2-1 16 TRBV19 CASSIEGSVPYNEHFF TGTGCCAGTAGTATAGAAGGGTCAGTGCCCTACAATGAGCATTTCTTC
medium-sized TRBD1 TRBJ1-1 14 TRBV24-1 CATRSGGANTEAFF TGTGCCACCAGATCAGGGGGGGCGAACACTGAAGCTTTCTTT
many - TRBJ1-6 17 TRBV30 CAWSVKEEIVRNSPLHF TGTGCCTGGAGTGTAAAGGAGGAAATAGTCAGAAATTCACCCCTCCACTTT
medium-sized - TRBJ2-1 12 TRBV6-2/TRBV6-3 CASRTQTRVQFF TGTGCCAGCAGAACCCAGACTAGGGTTCAGTTCTTC